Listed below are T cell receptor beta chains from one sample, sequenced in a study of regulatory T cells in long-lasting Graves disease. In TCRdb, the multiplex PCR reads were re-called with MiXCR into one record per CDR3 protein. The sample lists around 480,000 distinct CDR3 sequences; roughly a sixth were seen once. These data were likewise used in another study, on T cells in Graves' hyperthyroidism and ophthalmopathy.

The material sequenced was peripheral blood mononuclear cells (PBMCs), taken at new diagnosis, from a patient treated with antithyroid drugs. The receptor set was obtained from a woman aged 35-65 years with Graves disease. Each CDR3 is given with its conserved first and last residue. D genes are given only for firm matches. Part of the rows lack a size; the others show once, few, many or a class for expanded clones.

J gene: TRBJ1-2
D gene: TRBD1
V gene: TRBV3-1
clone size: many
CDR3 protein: CASSRGTAHYGYTF
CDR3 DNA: TGTGCCAGCAGCCGAGGGACAGCTCATTATGGCTACACCTTC

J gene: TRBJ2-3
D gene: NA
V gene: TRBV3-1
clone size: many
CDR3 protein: CASSQGPKSDTQYF
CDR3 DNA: TGTGCCAGCAGCCAAGGGCCCAAGTCGGATACGCAGTATTTT

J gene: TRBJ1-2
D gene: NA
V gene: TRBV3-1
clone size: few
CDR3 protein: CASSQGAARRSYTF
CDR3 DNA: TGTGCCAGCAGCCAAGGTGCAGCTAGGCGAAGCTACACCTTC

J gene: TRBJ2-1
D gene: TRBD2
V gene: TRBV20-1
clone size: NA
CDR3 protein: CSAFASGYGEQFF
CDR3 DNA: TGCAGTGCTTTTGCTAGCGGGTACGGTGAGCAGTTCTTC

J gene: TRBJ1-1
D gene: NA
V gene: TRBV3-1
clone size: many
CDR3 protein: CASSPRVANTEAFF
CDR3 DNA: TGTGCCAGCAGCCCCCGGGTAGCGAACACTGAAGCTTTCTTT

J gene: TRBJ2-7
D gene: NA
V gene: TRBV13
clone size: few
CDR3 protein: CASSLLQGSYEQYF
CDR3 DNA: TGCGCCAGCAGCTTGTTACAGGGCTCCTACGAGCAGTACTTC

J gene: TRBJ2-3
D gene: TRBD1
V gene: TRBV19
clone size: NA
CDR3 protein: CASSMTGGSTDTQYF
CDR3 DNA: TGTGCCAGTAGTATGACAGGGGGTAGCACAGATACGCAGTATTTT

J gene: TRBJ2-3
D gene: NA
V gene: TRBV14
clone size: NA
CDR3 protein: CASSQVVRTQYF
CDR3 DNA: TGTGCCAGCAGCCAAGTGGTTCGTACGCAGTATTTT

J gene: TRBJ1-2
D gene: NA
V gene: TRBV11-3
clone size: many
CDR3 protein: CASSLANGGVGGYTF
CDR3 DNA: TGTGCCAGCAGCTTAGCCAATGGCGGGGTGGGCGGCTACACCTTC

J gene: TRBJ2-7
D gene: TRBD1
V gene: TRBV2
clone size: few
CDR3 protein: CASSLAGTGYEQYF
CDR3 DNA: TGTGCCAGCAGCTTAGCCGGGACAGGCTACGAGCAGTACTTC

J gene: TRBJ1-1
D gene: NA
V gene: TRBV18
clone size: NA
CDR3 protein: CASSQGPGTEAFF
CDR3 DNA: TGTGCCAGCTCACAGGGGCCGGGCACTGAAGCTTTCTTT

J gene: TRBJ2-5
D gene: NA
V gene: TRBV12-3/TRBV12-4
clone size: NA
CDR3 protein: CASSLSGSGETQYF
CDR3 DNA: TGTGCCAGCAGTTTGAGTGGGTCCGGAGAGACCCAGTACTTC

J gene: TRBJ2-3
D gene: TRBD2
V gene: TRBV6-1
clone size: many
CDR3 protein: CASSENPGGLSDTQYF
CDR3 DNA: TGTGCCAGCAGTGAAAATCCCGGGGGGTTGTCAGATACGCAGTATTTT

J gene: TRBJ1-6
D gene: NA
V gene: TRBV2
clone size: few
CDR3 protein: CASSPDSSHSYNSPLHF
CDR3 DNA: TGTGCCAGCAGTCCTGACAGCAGTCATTCCTATAATTCACCCCTCCACTTT

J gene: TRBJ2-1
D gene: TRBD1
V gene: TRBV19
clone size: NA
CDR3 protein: CASSTSTGVTYNEQFF
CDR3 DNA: TGTGCCAGTAGTACCTCGACAGGGGTGACCTACAATGAGCAGTTCTTC

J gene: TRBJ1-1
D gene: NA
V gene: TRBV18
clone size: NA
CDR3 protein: CASSDGTYNTEAFF
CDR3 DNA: TGTGCCAGCTCAGACGGGACATACAACACTGAAGCTTTCTTT

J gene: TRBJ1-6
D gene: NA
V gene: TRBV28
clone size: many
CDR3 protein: CASSFRGSAYNSPLHF
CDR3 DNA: TGTGCCAGCAGTTTTCGAGGGTCGGCCTATAATTCACCCCTCCACTTT

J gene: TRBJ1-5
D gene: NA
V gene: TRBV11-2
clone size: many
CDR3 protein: CASSLVGLGQPQHF
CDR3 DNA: TGTGCCAGCAGCTTAGTCGGGTTAGGGCAGCCCCAGCATTTT

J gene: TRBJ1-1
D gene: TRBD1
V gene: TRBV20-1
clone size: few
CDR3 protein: CSARGGQGGTEAFF
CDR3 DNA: TGCAGTGCTAGAGGGGGACAGGGAGGTACTGAAGCTTTCTTT

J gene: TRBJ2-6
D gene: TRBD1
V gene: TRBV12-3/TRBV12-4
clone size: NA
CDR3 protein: CASSFLPGQTTF
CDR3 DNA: TGTGCCAGCAGCTTTTTACCGGGACAGACTACTTTC

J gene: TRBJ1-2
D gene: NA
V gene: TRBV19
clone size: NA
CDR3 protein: CASSTGTAGYTF
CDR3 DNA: TGTGCCAGTAGTACCGGGACGGCTGGCTACACCTTC

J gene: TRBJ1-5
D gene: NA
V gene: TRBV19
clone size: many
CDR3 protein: CASSWTEYSNQPQHF
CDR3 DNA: TGTGCCAGTAGCTGGACAGAGTATAGCAATCAGCCCCAGCATTTT

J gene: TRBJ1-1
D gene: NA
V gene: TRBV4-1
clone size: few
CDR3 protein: CASSPSGHSATEAFF
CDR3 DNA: TGCGCCAGCAGCCCTTCGGGCCATTCGGCCACTGAAGCTTTCTTT

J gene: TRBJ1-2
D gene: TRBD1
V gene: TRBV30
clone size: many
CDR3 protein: CAWSGGQGNYGYTF
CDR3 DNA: TGTGCCTGGAGCGGGGGACAGGGAAACTATGGCTACACCTTC

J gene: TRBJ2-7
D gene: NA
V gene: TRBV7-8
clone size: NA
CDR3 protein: CASSSGQTREQYF
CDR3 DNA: TGTGCCAGCAGCTCCGGACAGACCCGCGAGCAGTACTTC

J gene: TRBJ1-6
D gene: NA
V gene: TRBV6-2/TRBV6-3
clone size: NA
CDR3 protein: CASSPFEGGGGSPLHF
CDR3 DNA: TGTGCCAGCAGTCCATTTGAGGGAGGAGGGGGTTCACCCCTCCACTTT

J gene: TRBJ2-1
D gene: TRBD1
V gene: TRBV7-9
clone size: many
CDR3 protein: CASRSTGTGEVNEQFF
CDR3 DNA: TGTGCCAGCAGAAGCACCGGGACAGGGGAGGTCAATGAGCAGTTCTTC

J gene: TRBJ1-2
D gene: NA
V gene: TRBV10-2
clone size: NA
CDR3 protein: CASSPEWPGGSYGYTF
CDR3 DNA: TGCGCCAGCAGTCCCGAGTGGCCAGGAGGCAGCTATGGCTACACCTTC

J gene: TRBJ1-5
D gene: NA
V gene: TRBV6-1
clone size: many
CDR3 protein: CASSNLGDQPQHF
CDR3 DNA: TGTGCCAGCAGCAATTTAGGCGACCAGCCCCAGCATTTT

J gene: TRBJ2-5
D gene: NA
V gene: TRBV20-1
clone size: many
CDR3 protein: CSASGMEETQYF
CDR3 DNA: TGCAGTGCGTCGGGGATGGAAGAGACCCAGTACTTC

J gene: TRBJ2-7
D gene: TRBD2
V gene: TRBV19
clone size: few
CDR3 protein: CASSTVGTSSYYEQYF
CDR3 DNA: TGTGCCAGTAGCACCGTCGGGACTAGCTCTTACTACGAGCAGTACTTC

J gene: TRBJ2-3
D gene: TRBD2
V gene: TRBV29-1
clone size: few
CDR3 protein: CSVPRTSGGAGDTQYF
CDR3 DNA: TGCAGCGTTCCACGGACTAGCGGGGGGGCCGGTGATACGCAGTATTTT

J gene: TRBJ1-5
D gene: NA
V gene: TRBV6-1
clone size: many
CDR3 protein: CASSLTGYSNQPQHF
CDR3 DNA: TGTGCCAGCAGTCTTACAGGGTATAGCAATCAGCCCCAGCATTTT

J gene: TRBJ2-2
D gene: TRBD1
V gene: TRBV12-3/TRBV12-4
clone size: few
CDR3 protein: CASSRGQGGLGELFF
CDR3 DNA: TGTGCCAGCAGTCGGGGACAGGGGGGGCTGGGGGAGCTGTTTTTT

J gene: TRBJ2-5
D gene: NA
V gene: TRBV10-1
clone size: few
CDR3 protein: CASSPEIEGTQYF
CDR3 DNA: TGCGCCAGCAGTCCCGAGATCGAGGGGACCCAGTACTTC